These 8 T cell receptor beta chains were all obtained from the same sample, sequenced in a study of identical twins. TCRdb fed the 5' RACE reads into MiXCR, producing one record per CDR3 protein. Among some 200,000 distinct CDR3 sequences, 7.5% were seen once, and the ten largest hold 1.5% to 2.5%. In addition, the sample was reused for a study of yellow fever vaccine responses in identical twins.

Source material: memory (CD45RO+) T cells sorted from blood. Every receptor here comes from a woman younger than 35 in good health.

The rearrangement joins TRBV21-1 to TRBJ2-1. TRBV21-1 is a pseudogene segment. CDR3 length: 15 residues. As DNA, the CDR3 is TGTGCCAGCAGCAAATGGGGGGGCACCTACAATGAGCAGTTCTTC. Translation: CASSKWGGTYNEQFF.

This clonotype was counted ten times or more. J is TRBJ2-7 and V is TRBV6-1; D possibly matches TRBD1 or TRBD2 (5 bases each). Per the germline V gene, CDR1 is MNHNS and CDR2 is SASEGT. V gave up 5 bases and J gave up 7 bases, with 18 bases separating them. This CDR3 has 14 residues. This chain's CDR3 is CASSPRDLTGEQYF. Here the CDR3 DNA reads TGTGCCAGCAGTCCCCGGGACCTCACGGGGGAGCAGTACTTC.

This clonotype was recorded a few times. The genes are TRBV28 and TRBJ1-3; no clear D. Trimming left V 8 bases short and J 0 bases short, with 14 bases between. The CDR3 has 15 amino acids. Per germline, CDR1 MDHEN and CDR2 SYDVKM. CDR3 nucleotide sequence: TGTGCCAGCCGAAAGGACGGGCCCTCTGGAAACACCATATATTTT. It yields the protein CASRKDGPSGNTIYF.

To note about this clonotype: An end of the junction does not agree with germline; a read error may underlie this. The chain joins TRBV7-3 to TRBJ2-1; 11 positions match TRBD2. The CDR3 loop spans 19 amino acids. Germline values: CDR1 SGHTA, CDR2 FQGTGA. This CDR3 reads CACSYNLLIAGGLGDEQFF. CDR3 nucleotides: TGTGCCTGCAGCTATAACCTTTTGATAGCGGGGGGGCTAGGGGATGAGCAGTTCTTC.

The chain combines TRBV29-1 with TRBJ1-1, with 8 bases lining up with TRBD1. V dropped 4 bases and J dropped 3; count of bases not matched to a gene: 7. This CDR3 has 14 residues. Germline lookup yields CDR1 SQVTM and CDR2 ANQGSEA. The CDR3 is CSVARGPLDTEAFF. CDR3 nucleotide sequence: TGCAGCGTTGCCAGGGGGCCATTGGACACTGAAGCTTTCTTT.

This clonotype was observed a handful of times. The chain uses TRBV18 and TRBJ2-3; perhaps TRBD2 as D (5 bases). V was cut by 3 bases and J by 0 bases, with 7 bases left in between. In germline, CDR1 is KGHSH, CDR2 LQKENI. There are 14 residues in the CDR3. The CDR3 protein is CASSPKRSTDTQYF. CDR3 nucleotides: TGTGCCAGCTCACCGAAGCGGAGCACAGATACGCAGTATTTT. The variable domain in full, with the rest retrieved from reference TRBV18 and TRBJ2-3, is NAGVMQNPRHLVRRRGQEARLRCSPMKGHSHVYWYRQLPEEGLKFMVYLQKENIIDESGMPKERFSAEFPKEGPSILRIQQVVRGDSAAYFCASSPKRSTDTQYFGPGTRLTVL.

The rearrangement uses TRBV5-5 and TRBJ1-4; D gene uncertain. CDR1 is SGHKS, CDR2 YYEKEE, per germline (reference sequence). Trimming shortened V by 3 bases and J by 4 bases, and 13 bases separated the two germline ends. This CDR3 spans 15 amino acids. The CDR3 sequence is CASSSEDSLNEKLFF. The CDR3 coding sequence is TGTGCCAGCAGCTCCGAGGATAGTCTTAATGAAAAACTGTTTTTT.

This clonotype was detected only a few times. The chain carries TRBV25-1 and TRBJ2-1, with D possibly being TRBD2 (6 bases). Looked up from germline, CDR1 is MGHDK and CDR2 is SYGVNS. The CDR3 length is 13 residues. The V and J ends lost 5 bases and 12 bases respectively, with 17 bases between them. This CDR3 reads CASSRGGGYGQFF. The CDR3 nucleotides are TGTGCCAGCAGTAGAGGAGGAGGGTATGGGCAGTTCTTC. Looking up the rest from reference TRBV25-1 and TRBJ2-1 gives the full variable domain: EADIYQTPRYLVIGTGKKITLECSQTMGHDKMYWYQQDPGMELHLIHYSYGVNSTEKGDLSSESTVSRIRTEHFPLTLESARPSHTSQYLCASSRGGGYGQFFGPGTRLTVL.